This TCR beta chain comes out of a study of post-analysis software for immune sequencing data. The junction had 3 bases not matched to a gene; V was cut back by 1 base and J by 8 bases. The CDR3 has 15 residues. Per the germline V gene, CDR1 is KGHSH and CDR2 is LQKENI. Study observations and caveats: Samples sharing a preparation batch grouped tightly together when assessed by F measure. When patients were compared with controls, about five TRBV segments were more frequent, TRBV5-6, TRBV5-1 and TRBV20-1 among them.

About this clonotype: Antigen unknown.

Researchers reported that TCR beta cDNA libraries carried unique molecular identifiers. Input of roughly 0.85 to 11 million T cells yielded about half a million cDNA molecules. MiXCR, run by TCRdb on the PCR reads, gives a single entry per CDR3 protein. Here the sample spans 750,000 to 950,000 distinct CDR3 sequences, around 45% being singletons. This chain links TRBV18 with TRBJ2-1; 12 nucleotides align to TRBD1. This sequence originates from a girl aged 5-17 years with multiple sclerosis. The specimen was blood. The CDR3 bases are TGTGCCAGCTCACCACGGGGGACAGGGGGCGATGAGCAGTTCTTC. Residues: CASSPRGTGGDEQFF.